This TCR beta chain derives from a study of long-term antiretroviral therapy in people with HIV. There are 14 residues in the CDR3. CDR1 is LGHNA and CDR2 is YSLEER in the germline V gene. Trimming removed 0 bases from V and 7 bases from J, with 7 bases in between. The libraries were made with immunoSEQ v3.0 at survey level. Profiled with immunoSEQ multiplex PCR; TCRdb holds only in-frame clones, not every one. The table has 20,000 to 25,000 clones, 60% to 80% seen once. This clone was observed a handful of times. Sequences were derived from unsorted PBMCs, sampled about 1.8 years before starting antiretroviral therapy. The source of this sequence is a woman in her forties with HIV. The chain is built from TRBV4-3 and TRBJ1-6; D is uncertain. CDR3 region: CASSQDYPNSPLHF. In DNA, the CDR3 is TGCGCCAGCAGCCAAGACTACCCCAATTCACCCCTCCACTTT.